The 18 T cell receptor beta chains reported below all come from one sample, sequenced in a study of radiation and T cells in renal cell carcinoma. This table comes from immunoSEQ multiplex PCR, and its TCRdb copy is limited to in-frame clones, with some not included. This table holds about 130,000 clones, roughly four fifths found once. Time point specified: blood 2 weeks post-SBRT. The treatment was: 15 Gy SBRT to primary tumor, nephrectomy 4 weeks later. Sequencing was performed on blood, taken from a patient whose treatment included radiotherapy and nephrectomy. All receptors derive from a woman aged 55 to 70 with renal cell carcinoma.

The chain links TRBV5-1 to TRBJ2-1; the D is unclear. CDR3 length: 14 residues. V was clipped by 1 base and J by 3 bases, with 8 bases between them. Germline V gene sequence: CDR1 SGHRS, CDR2 YFSETQ. The CDR3 here is CASSLTQHYNEQFF. The CDR3 DNA reads as TGCGCCAGCAGCTTGACCCAGCACTACAATGAGCAGTTCTTC.

This chain links TRBV7-2 with TRBJ1-2, with 7 nucleotides matching TRBD1. The ends lost 5 bases at V and 5 bases at J; junction bases unmatched: 14. CDR1 and CDR2 (germline): SGHTA, FQGNSA. This CDR3 comprises 16 residues. Here the CDR3 DNA reads TGTGCCAGCAGCCTCAATTCAGGGGGGACTCTTTATGGCTACACCTTC. It yields the protein CASSLNSGGTLYGYTF.

This chain connects TRBV28 to TRBJ2-3; 7 bases align to TRBD1. V lost 10 bases, J lost 8 bases, and 15 bases stayed unmatched. This CDR3 comprises 14 residues. Germline V lookup: CDR1 MDHEN, CDR2 SYDVKM. The CDR3 bases are TGTGCCACCTGGGGCTCAAGGGGGCAAACTACGCAGTATTTT. Protein product: CATWGSRGQTTQYF.

V and J are TRBV4-2 and TRBJ2-1; maybe TRBD2 (5 bases). CDR1 is LGHNA and CDR2 is YNFKEQ in the germline V gene. The CDR3 runs to 16 residues. With 0 bases removed from V and 0 bases from J, the gap between germline ends came to 9 bases. The CDR3 sequence is CASSQDEGGSYNEQFF. The CDR3 DNA is TGTGCCAGCAGCCAAGACGAGGGTGGCTCCTACAATGAGCAGTTCTTC.

The CDR3 nucleotides are TGTGCCAGCAGTACACAAAGTTCGGAGGCTTTCTTT. This gives the protein CASSTQSSEAFF. This chain joins TRBV2 and TRBJ1-1; D not certain. V dropped 5 bases and J dropped 11 bases, with 15 bases sitting between them. The germline CDR1 and CDR2 sequences are SNHLY and FYNNEI. The CDR3 loop spans 12 amino acids.

The gene calls are TRBV6-5 and TRBJ1-1; D is unresolved. The CDR3 contains 13 residues. Germline CDR1 MNHEY, CDR2 SVGAGI. Trimming shortened V by 8 bases and J by 2 bases, and 12 bases separated the two germline ends. The chain's CDR3 is CASATRPNTEAFF. The CDR3, as DNA: TGTGCCAGCGCTACACGACCCAACACTGAAGCTTTCTTT.

The V gene is TRBV27, the J gene TRBJ2-7; 8 bases line up with TRBD1. CDR1 is MNHEY, CDR2 SMNVEV, per germline (reference sequence). The CDR3 length is 14 residues. V lost 3 bases, J lost 3 bases, and 4 bases stayed unmatched. As DNA, the CDR3 is TGTGCCAGCAGTTTTGGGACAGGTTTCTACGAGCAGTACTTC. Translation gives CASSFGTGFYEQYF.

V and J are TRBV19 and TRBJ2-7; D is perhaps TRBD2 (6 bases). This CDR3 is built from 14 residues. V lost 5 bases to trimming and J lost 2 bases, with 13 bases between them. Looked up from germline, CDR1 is LNHDA and CDR2 is SQIVND (reference sequence). The CDR3 spells CASSGTGGAYEQYF. CDR3 coding DNA: TGTGCCAGTAGTGGGACTGGGGGAGCCTACGAGCAGTACTTC.

The gene calls are TRBV5-1 and TRBJ2-7, with 7 bases matching TRBD2. This CDR3 comprises 14 residues. CDR1 is SGHRS and CDR2 is YFSETQ in the germline V gene. V shed 4 bases and J 3 bases; nucleotides not matched to a gene: 7. CDR3 sequence (DNA): TGCGCCAGCAGCCCCCGGGAGGACTTCTACGAGCAGTACTTC. This codes for CASSPREDFYEQYF.

The CDR3 bases are TGCGCCAGCAACCCAGGCGGGGACTCCTACAATGAGCAGTTCTTC. Translation: CASNPGGDSYNEQFF. The rearrangement joins TRBV5-1 to TRBJ2-1; perhaps TRBD2 as D (6 bases). Trimming left V 6 bases short and J 0 bases short, with 13 bases between. From germline, CDR1 is SGHRS and CDR2 YFSETQ. There are 15 residues in the CDR3.

The CDR3 loop reads CASSVPGQGFEKLFF. The CDR3 DNA sequence: TGTGCCAGCAGTGTTCCGGGACAGGGGTTCGAAAAACTGTTTTTT. The chain employs TRBV28 and TRBJ1-4, with 10 positions matching TRBD1. Losses at the gene ends were 5 bases for V and 8 bases for J; bases not matched to a gene: 8. Germline CDR1 reads MDHEN; CDR2 reads SYDVKM. The CDR3 runs to 15 residues.

The DNA of the CDR3 is TGTGCCAGCAGCCCTGGGCCGGCCGCGGAGCAGTACTTC. Protein: CASSPGPAAEQYF. The chain carries TRBV7-9 and TRBJ2-5; D gene ambiguous. The CDR3 has 13 amino acids. V lost 5 bases and J 11 bases, leaving 18 bases between the germline ends. Germline CDR1 and CDR2: SEHNR and FQNEAQ (reference sequence).

This clone was seen only once. The V call is TRBV11-3, the J call TRBJ2-5; perhaps D is TRBD1 or TRBD2 (5 bases each). Looked up from germline, CDR1 is SGHNT and CDR2 is YENEEA. The CDR3 is made up of 14 amino acids. Trimming took off 5 bases at V and 7 bases at J, with 17 bases between the two ends. CDR3 in DNA: TGTGCCAGCAGCCCGAGGACGGGTGGGGGGACCCAGTACTTC. Its translation is CASSPRTGGGTQYF.

The V and J genes are TRBV30 and TRBJ2-7; tentative D call: TRBD2 (6 bases). CDR1 is GTSNPN and CDR2 is SVGIG in the germline V gene (reference sequence). V was pared by 2 bases and J by 6 bases, with 14 bases between. The CDR3 is made up of 13 amino acids. CDR3 sequence reads: CAWSFDLGGEQYF. The CDR3 DNA reads TGTGCCTGGAGTTTCGATTTGGGGGGCGAGCAGTACTTC.

The chain couples TRBV15 to TRBJ2-7; D is perhaps TRBD1 (5 bases). Germline-derived CDR1 and CDR2 are LNHNV and YYDKDF (reference sequence). The CDR3 extends over 14 amino acids. The V gene lost 4 bases and the J gene lost 0 bases, with 10 bases spanning the gap. The CDR3 region is CATSTGPPSYEQYF. Written as DNA, the CDR3 is TGTGCCACCAGCACAGGGCCACCCTCCTACGAGCAGTACTTC. The full variable domain, with the rest looked up from reference TRBV15 and TRBJ2-7, is DAMVIQNPRYQVTQFGKPVTLSCSQTLNHNVMYWYQQKSSQAPKLLFHYYDKDFNNEADTPDNFQSRRPNTSFCFLDIRSPGLGDTAMYLCATSTGPPSYEQYFGPGTRLTVT.

The rearrangement joins TRBV19 to TRBJ1-1; maybe TRBD1 (5 bases). V shed 7 bases and J shed 5 bases, with 20 bases lying between them. Germline lookup yields CDR1 LNHDA and CDR2 SQIVND (reference sequence). The CDR3 extends over 15 amino acids. This chain's CDR3 is CASMMPRRWGTEAFF. As DNA, the CDR3 is TGTGCCAGTATGATGCCCCGGCGGTGGGGGACTGAAGCTTTCTTT.

The genes are TRBV30 and TRBJ2-7; D may be TRBD1 or TRBD2 (5 bases each). Per the germline V gene, CDR1 is GTSNPN and CDR2 is SVGIG (reference sequence). The germline V and J ends were trimmed by 1 base and 3 bases, with 7 bases remaining between them. This CDR3 is built from 12 residues. CDR3 bases: TGTGCCTGGAGTGGGGACGTCTACGAGCAGTACTTC. Encoded protein: CAWSGDVYEQYF.

The gene calls are TRBV6-1 and TRBJ2-5, with D perhaps given as TRBD1 or TRBD2 (5 bases each). The CDR3 runs 17 residues. The germline gives CDR1 MNHNS, CDR2 SASEGT. The ends were cut back, 2 bases at V and 5 bases at J, with 21 bases in the middle. CDR3 sequence (DNA): TGTGCCAGCAGTGAAAGGGCCGTGGCAGGGTGGAGGGAGACCCAGTACTTC. Its translation: CASSERAVAGWRETQYF.